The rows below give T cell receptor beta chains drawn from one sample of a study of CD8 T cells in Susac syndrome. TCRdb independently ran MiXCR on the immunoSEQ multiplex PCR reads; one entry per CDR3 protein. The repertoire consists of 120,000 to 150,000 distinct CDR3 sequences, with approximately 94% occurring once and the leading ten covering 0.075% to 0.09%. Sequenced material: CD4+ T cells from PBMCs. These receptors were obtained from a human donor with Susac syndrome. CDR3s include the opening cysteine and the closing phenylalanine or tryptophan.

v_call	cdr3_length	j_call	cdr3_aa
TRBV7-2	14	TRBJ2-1	CASSSHGTYNEQFF
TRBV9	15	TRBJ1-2	CASSQLAGDNYGYTF
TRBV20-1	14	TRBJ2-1	CSARAQKAYNEQFF
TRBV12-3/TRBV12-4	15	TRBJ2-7	CASSFFGTGHHEQYF
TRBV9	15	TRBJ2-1	CASSAQGRIQNEQFF
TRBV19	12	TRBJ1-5	CASRASNQPQHF
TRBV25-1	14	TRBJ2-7	CASSDVLVPYEQYF
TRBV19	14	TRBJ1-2	CASSIQGANYGYTF
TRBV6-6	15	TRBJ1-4	CASSPRQTGGEKLFF
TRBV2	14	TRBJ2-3	CASSEGQGEYTQCF
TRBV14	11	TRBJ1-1	CASSQGIEAFF
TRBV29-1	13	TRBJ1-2	CSVATGVGFGYTF
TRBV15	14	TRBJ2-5	CATSSAGVFETQYF
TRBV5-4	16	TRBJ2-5	CASREGLAGRQETQYF
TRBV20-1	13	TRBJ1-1	CSAGVQLNTEAFF
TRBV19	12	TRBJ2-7	CASQDTSYEQYF
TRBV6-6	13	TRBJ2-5	CASRTETIGTQYF
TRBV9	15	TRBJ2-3	CASSQTSGNTDTQYF
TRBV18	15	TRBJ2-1	CASSPPGQGRNEQFF
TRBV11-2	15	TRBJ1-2	CASNIPGRGNYGYTF